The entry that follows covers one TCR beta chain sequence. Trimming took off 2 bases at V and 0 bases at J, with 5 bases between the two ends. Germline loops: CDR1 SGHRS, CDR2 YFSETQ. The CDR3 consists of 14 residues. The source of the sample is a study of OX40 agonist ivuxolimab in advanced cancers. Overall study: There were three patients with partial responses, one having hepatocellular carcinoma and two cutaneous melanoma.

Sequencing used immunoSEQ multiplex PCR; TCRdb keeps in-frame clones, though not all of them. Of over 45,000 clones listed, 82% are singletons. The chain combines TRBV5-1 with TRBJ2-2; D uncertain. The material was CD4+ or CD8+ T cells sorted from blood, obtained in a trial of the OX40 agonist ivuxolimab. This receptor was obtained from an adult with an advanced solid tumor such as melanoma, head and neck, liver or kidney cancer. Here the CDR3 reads CASSFPANTGELFF. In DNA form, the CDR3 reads TGCGCCAGCAGCTTTCCAGCGAACACCGGGGAGCTGTTTTTT.